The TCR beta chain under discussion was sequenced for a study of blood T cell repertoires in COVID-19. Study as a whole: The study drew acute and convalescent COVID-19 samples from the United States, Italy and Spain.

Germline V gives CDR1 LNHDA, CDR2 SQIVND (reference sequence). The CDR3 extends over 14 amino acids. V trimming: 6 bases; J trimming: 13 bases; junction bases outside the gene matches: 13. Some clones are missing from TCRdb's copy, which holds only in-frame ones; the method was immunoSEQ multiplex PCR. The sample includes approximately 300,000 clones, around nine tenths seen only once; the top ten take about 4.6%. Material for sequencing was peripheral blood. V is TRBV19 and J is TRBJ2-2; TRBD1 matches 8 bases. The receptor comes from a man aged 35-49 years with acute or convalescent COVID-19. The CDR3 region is CASSYSWDRKGLFF. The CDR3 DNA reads TGTGCCAGTAGCTATTCGTGGGACAGGAAGGGGCTGTTTTTT.